What follows are 3 T cell receptor beta chains derived from one specimen sequenced in a study of early T cells in non-severe SARS-CoV-2 infection. TCRdb re-called the 5' RACE reads through MiXCR, storing one row per CDR3 protein. The profile covers fewer than 130,000 distinct CDR3 sequences, with around 12% appearing a single time and 3.5% to 4% taken by the ten largest. The sample in question was whole blood, obtained at baseline. These receptors were taken from an adult who was a healthcare worker with PCR-confirmed SARS-CoV-2 infection or an uninfected control (not recorded which).

As to this clonotype: Germline is not matched at one junction end, which may reflect a read error. This chain links TRBV29-1 with TRBJ2-1; TRBD1 agrees at 8 bases. In germline, CDR1 is SQVTM, CDR2 ANQGSEA. There are 12 residues in the CDR3. The CDR3 reads CSVEDRTGIKLF. The CDR3 coding sequence is TGCAGCGTTGAAGACCGGACAGGGATAAAGCTCTTC.

This clonotype was seen more than once but under ten times. DNA for the CDR3: TGCAGTGCTAGAGACTCCCCTCGCAGGGAGCTGTTTTTT. Translating gives CSARDSPRRELFF. The rearrangement links TRBV20-1 to TRBJ2-2; D gene unclear. The CDR3 runs to 13 residues. V lost 0 bases to trimming and J lost 9 bases, with 11 bases between them. Per germline, CDR1 DFQATT and CDR2 SNEGSKA (reference sequence).

This clonotype appeared many times. V and J are TRBV6-6 and TRBJ2-2, with 11 bases identical to TRBD2. The length of the CDR3 is 14 residues. Trimming cost V 10 bases and J 7 bases; bases outside gene matches: 8. Germline CDR1 is MNHNY and CDR2 is SVGAGI (reference sequence). In nucleotides, the CDR3 is TGTGCCATCGGAACTAGCGGGAGTATCGGGGAGCTGTTTTTT. This encodes CAIGTSGSIGELFF.